This TCR beta chain originates from a study of blood T cell repertoires in COVID-19. Across the whole study: Samples came from the United States, Italy and Spain, spanning acute and convalescent COVID-19.

Under the authors' procedure: Reference gene primer amplification gave estimated nucleated cell counts. Produced via immunoSEQ multiplex PCR; TCRdb's table is partial and in-frame only. Clone size and V and J calls were adopted from that table, with D and trimming inferred from the DNA. The repertoire includes 200,000 to 250,000 clones, 75% to 90% of them detected once, and 7.5% to 10% sits in the top ten. The germline V gene encodes CDR1 LGHDT and CDR2 YNNKEL (reference sequence). V lost 2 bases, J lost 4 bases, and 5 bases lay in between. The CDR3 length is 12 residues. This rearrangement joins TRBV3-1 (or the pseudogene TRBV3-2) to TRBJ2-5; D ambiguous. Sample: PBMCs or T cells enriched from blood (not recorded which). This clonotype originated in a man aged 40-55 years who had recovered from COVID-19. The CDR3 nucleotides are TGTGCCAGCAGCCAAACGCGAGAGACCCAGTACTTC. Encoded protein: CASSQTRETQYF.